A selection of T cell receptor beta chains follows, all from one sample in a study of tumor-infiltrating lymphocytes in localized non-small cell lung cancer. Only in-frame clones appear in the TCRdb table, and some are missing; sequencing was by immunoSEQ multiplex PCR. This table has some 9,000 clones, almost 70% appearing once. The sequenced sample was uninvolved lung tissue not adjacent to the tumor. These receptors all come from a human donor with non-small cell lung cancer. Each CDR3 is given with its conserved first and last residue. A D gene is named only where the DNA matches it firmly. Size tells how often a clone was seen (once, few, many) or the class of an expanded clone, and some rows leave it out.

TGTGCCACCAGCAGAGTACCCAGCTCCTCCTACGAGCAGTACTTC	CATSRVPSSSYEQYF	TRBJ2-7	few	-	TRBV15
TGTGCCAGCAGCTTCGGGGTATCCCGGGGGGAGCTGTTTTTT	CASSFGVSRGELFF	TRBJ2-2	few	-	TRBV11-2
TGCAGCGTTGGGGGTGGGACTAGCGGTTCTTACAATGAGCAGTTCTTC	CSVGGGTSGSYNEQFF	TRBJ2-1	-	TRBD2	TRBV29-1
TGTGCCAGCAGCTTCCTACGGGACAAGTTTTACGAGCAGTACTTC	CASSFLRDKFYEQYF	TRBJ2-7	-	-	TRBV5-4
TGTGCCAGCAGCTTAAACCCCTCGTCTGTTGAGCAGTTCTTC	CASSLNPSSVEQFF	TRBJ2-1	-	-	TRBV7-3
TGCGCCAGCAGCTTGATGGGGGAAGGCTACACCTTC	CASSLMGEGYTF	TRBJ1-2	-	-	TRBV5-1
TGTGCCAGCAGCGGCGCCAGCAATCAGCCCCAGCATTTT	CASSGASNQPQHF	TRBJ1-5	-	-	TRBV5-8
TGTGCCAGCAGCCGGCCCGGCGGGGGGAACTATGGCTACACCTTC	CASSRPGGGNYGYTF	TRBJ1-2	-	-	TRBV28
TGTGCCAGCTCACCCCTAGGACTAGCGGCTTACGAGCAGTACTTC	CASSPLGLAAYEQYF	TRBJ2-7	-	TRBD2	TRBV18
TGTGCCAGCAGTGAAGCGCTTGGCCGCAATCAGCCCCAGCATTTT	CASSEALGRNQPQHF	TRBJ1-5	-	-	TRBV2
TGTGCCAGCAGTCAAGGGGGGGCGGGTTATGGCTACACCTTC	CASSQGGAGYGYTF	TRBJ1-2	few	-	TRBV6-1
TGTGCCAGTAGTATCGGCGCACTAGCGGGAGGGACAGATACGCAGTATTTT	CASSIGALAGGTDTQYF	TRBJ2-3	-	TRBD2	TRBV19
TGTGCCTGGCGGATGAACACTGAAGCTTTCTTT	CAWRMNTEAFF	TRBJ1-1	-	-	TRBV30
TGTGCCAGCAGTTACGCGGGCACAGATACGCAGTATTTT	CASSYAGTDTQYF	TRBJ2-3	-	-	TRBV6-5
TGTGCCAGTAGTGACCGTCTGAACACTGAAGCTTTCTTT	CASSDRLNTEAFF	TRBJ1-1	-	-	TRBV19
TGCGCCAGCAGCCAGGTACACGACATCACCTACGAGCAGTACTTC	CASSQVHDITYEQYF	TRBJ2-7	few	-	TRBV4-3
TGTGCCTGGAGTGTCCAGGGGAATAACTATGGCTACACCTTC	CAWSVQGNNYGYTF	TRBJ1-2	once	-	TRBV30
TGTGCCAGCAGTCCGGGCCCGGCCAACGTCCTGACTTTC	CASSPGPANVLTF	TRBJ2-6	-	-	TRBV6-4
TGTGCCAGCAGCCCCGGAGGGAAGGAAAAACTGTTTTTT	CASSPGGKEKLFF	TRBJ1-4	few	-	TRBV7-9
TGTGCCAGCAGCGTGGGGGGCATGGGCAATCAGCCCCAGCATTTT	CASSVGGMGNQPQHF	TRBJ1-5	-	-	TRBV9
TGTGCCAGCAGCTTGGGGTACGCGGGATCCTTGTCTGGGGCCAACGTCCTGACTTTC	CASSLGYAGSLSGANVLTF	TRBJ2-6	-	-	TRBV7-9
TGTGCCAGTAGTATACAGGGCGGGAGGGCCGTTGAGCAGTTCTTC	CASSIQGGRAVEQFF	TRBJ2-1	few	TRBD2	TRBV19
TGTGCTAGCAGCCCCGCCAGGGGGCGTGAGACCCAGTACTTC	CASSPARGRETQYF	TRBJ2-5	-	TRBD1	TRBV7-7
TGCGCCAGCAGCTTAGGGGACAGCCTAGGCCACACCTTC	CASSLGDSLGHTF	TRBJ1-2	-	TRBD1	TRBV5-1
TGTGCCAGCGCAACAGGGGGCAATGAGCAGTTCTTC	CASATGGNEQFF	TRBJ2-1	-	TRBD1	TRBV28
TGTGCCAGCAGCTTGGGGATGGGAGGGGGCCCCCAGCATTTT	CASSLGMGGGPQHF	TRBJ1-5	-	TRBD1	TRBV5-5
TGTGCCAGCAGCTCGACAGACTACTACGAGCAGTACTTC	CASSSTDYYEQYF	TRBJ2-7	few	-	TRBV7-2
TGTGCCTGGAGTAAGTCAGCGGTATGGCGAGAGCAGTTCTTC	CAWSKSAVWREQFF	TRBJ2-1	-	-	TRBV30
TGTGCCAGCAGCCCGACTAACTACGAGCAGTACTTC	CASSPTNYEQYF	TRBJ2-7	-	-	TRBV7-2
TGCGCCAGCAGTCTCTCTCGGTATGAGCAGTTCTTC	CASSLSRYEQFF	TRBJ2-1	once	-	TRBV4-3
TGCAGTGCTAGAGATTACGGTCCCCCGGTCTTC	CSARDYGPPVF	TRBJ2-1	-	-	TRBV20-1
TGCAGCGTCGTTCAGACAGGGTCCACAGATACGCAGTATTTT	CSVVQTGSTDTQYF	TRBJ2-3	medium-sized	TRBD1	TRBV29-1
TGTGCCAGCAGCCAGGCGGGGGCAGGGGGCGCGGAAGGCTACACCTTC	CASSQAGAGGAEGYTF	TRBJ1-2	once	TRBD1	TRBV4-2
TGTGCCAGCAGCTCACAGGGAAGCTCCTACAATGAGCAGTTCTTC	CASSSQGSSYNEQFF	TRBJ2-1	-	-	TRBV7-6
TGTGCCAGTCGGGTGGCAAGGAGGCCCCAGCATTTT	CASRVARRPQHF	TRBJ1-5	-	-	TRBV19
TGTGCCAGCAGCTTAGAGCTCGGGGAGCTGTTTTTT	CASSLELGELFF	TRBJ2-2	-	-	TRBV11-2
TGTGCCAGCAGCGGAGCCGGGACAGCGTCGAACACTGAAGCTTTCTTT	CASSGAGTASNTEAFF	TRBJ1-1	medium-sized	TRBD1	TRBV9
TGTGCCAGCAGCTCGGGCAGCGGGAGCCCTACGCAGTATTTT	CASSSGSGSPTQYF	TRBJ2-3	few	TRBD2	TRBV7-7
TGTGCCAGCAGCTGGCAAAGATCAGGACAGGCGGGGGAGCAGTACTTC	CASSWQRSGQAGEQYF	TRBJ2-7	-	-	TRBV7-8
TGTGCCAGCAGCGAGGCCGCGGATCAGCCCCAGCATTTT	CASSEAADQPQHF	TRBJ1-5	few	-	TRBV9
TGTGCCATCAGTGCTCAGGGGGCAGCAACTAATGAAAAACTGTTTTTT	CAISAQGAATNEKLFF	TRBJ1-4	-	TRBD1	TRBV10-3
TGTGCCAGCAGTCCCGTGGACAGGGACGCTGAAGCTTTCTTT	CASSPVDRDAEAFF	TRBJ1-1	few	TRBD1	TRBV28
TGTGCCAGCAGTTGGGGGAACACTGAAGCTTTCTTT	CASSWGNTEAFF	TRBJ1-1	-	-	TRBV28
TGTGCTAGTGGTCGTAACAGGGGGCGCGGAGATACGCAGTATTTT	CASGRNRGRGDTQYF	TRBJ2-3	few	TRBD1	TRBV12-5
TGTGCCAGCAGCCCCCGCGGCGGGGAGCGCACAGATACGCAGTATTTT	CASSPRGGERTDTQYF	TRBJ2-3	once	-	TRBV7-2
TGTGCCAGCAGTGAATACACGAAGGCCTACGAGCAGTACTTC	CASSEYTKAYEQYF	TRBJ2-7	-	-	TRBV6-1
TGTGCCAGCAGCGGGGGGGAAAGTCAGCCCCAGCATTTT	CASSGGESQPQHF	TRBJ1-5	-	-	TRBV11-2
TGTGCCAGCAGTAACCGGTTCCATACGCAGTATTTT	CASSNRFHTQYF	TRBJ2-3	-	-	TRBV6-4
TGTGCCTGGAGCCCTCGGGCGGTGATGAACACTGAAGCTTTCTTT	CAWSPRAVMNTEAFF	TRBJ1-1	-	-	TRBV30
TGCGCCAGCAGCCAAGAGCTGGCCCCGCGGGAGCAGTACTTC	CASSQELAPREQYF	TRBJ2-7	-	-	TRBV4-1
TGTGCCAGCAGCTTAGAAGCGGAGAAAGAGCAGTACTTC	CASSLEAEKEQYF	TRBJ2-7	few	-	TRBV7-2
TGCAGTGCTGCCAGCCCCACTGAAGCTTTCTTT	CSAASPTEAFF	TRBJ1-1	-	-	TRBV20-1
TGTGCCAGCAGTTACGGTAGCGGGTCCTACAATGAGCAGTTCTTC	CASSYGSGSYNEQFF	TRBJ2-1	-	TRBD2	TRBV6-5
TGTGCCAGCAGCCCACAGACAGGCATCGCGAACACCGGGGAGCTGTTTTTT	CASSPQTGIANTGELFF	TRBJ2-2	large	-	TRBV7-9
TGTGCCAGCAGCCAAACAGGAAACGAGGGCTACACCTTC	CASSQTGNEGYTF	TRBJ1-2	-	-	TRBV9
TGTGCCAGCAGCTTGGGCAGGGTGCAGGAGACCCAGTACTTC	CASSLGRVQETQYF	TRBJ2-5	few	-	TRBV5-6
TGTGCCAGCGCATTCGGGGGGCAGGCGGAGACTGAAGCTTTCTTT	CASAFGGQAETEAFF	TRBJ1-1	once	-	TRBV6-6
TGCGCCAGCAGCCAAGAGGAGACTAGCGTTCGCGAGCAGTACTTC	CASSQEETSVREQYF	TRBJ2-7	-	TRBD2	TRBV4-3